This is a list of T cell receptor beta chains from one sample in a study of blood T cell repertoires in COVID-19. Profiling relied on immunoSEQ multiplex PCR, and the TCRdb table lists in-frame clones only, not all of them. The data show about 84,000 clones, 65% to 90% seen once. The specimen was peripheral blood. The receptors here all came from a man aged 80 or over with active or convalescent COVID-19. Both conserved end residues are part of each CDR3. D genes are given only for firm matches. Only part of the rows carry a size: once, few, many, or a class if the clone is expanded.

>NA|TRBV3-1/TRBV3-2|TRBJ2-7|19|TRBD1
CASSSSTGGKNVRGYEQYF
TGTGCCAGCAGCTCGTCAACAGGGGGCAAAAATGTCAGGGGATACGAGCAGTACTTC
>NA|TRBV10-3|TRBJ1-1|10|NA
CATGDTEAFF
TGTGCCACGGGGGACACTGAAGCTTTCTTT
>once|TRBV2|TRBJ2-7|14|TRBD2
CASFRLAGNYEQYF
TGTGCCAGCTTTAGACTAGCGGGAAACTACGAGCAGTACTTC
>NA|TRBV19|TRBJ2-7|15|NA
CASSIYGGATYEQYF
TGTGCCAGTAGTATATACGGCGGGGCGACCTACGAGCAGTACTTC
>NA|TRBV2|TRBJ2-7|19|TRBD1
CASSERFAKDRDSSYEQYF
TGTGCCAGCAGTGAACGCTTCGCTAAGGACAGGGATTCCTCCTACGAGCAGTACTTC
>NA|TRBV5-4|TRBJ1-1|13|TRBD1
CASSDRDTTEAFF
TGTGCCAGCAGCGACAGGGATACCACTGAAGCTTTCTTT
>NA|TRBV6-5|TRBJ1-2|13|NA
CASTQAPSAGYTF
TGTGCCAGCACGCAGGCCCCCTCGGCGGGCTACACCTTC
>NA|TRBV10-2|TRBJ2-5|14|NA
CASSESSQQETQYF
TGCGCCAGCAGTGAGTCGTCGCAGCAAGAGACCCAGTACTTC
>NA|TRBV7-2|TRBJ1-3|14|TRBD1
CASSTQGAGNTIYF
TGTGCCAGCAGCACCCAGGGGGCTGGAAACACCATATATTTT
>NA|TRBV7-6|TRBJ2-3|17|TRBD2
CASSSLLAGGPADTQYF
TGTGCCAGCAGCTCCTTACTAGCGGGAGGGCCAGCAGATACGCAGTATTTT
>NA|TRBV7-2|TRBJ2-7|16|TRBD2
CASSSTGLAVSYEQYF
TGTGCCAGCAGTTCAACAGGACTAGCAGTCTCCTACGAGCAGTACTTC
>NA|TRBV23-1|TRBJ2-1|17|NA
CASSQSPSRLSYNEQFF
TGCGCCAGCAGTCAATCTCCTAGCAGACTCTCCTACAATGAGCAGTTCTTC
>NA|TRBV9|TRBJ1-6|14|TRBD1
CASSGQGYNSPLHF
TGTGCCAGCTCTGGACAGGGGTATAATTCACCCCTCCACTTT
>NA|TRBV18|TRBJ1-3|16|TRBD1
CASSLDRAVSGNTIYF
TGTGCCAGCTCCTTGGACAGGGCCGTCTCTGGAAACACCATATATTTT
>NA|TRBV2|TRBJ1-2|15|TRBD1
CASSTGTGGFYGYTF
TGTGCCAGCAGCACTGGGACAGGGGGCTTCTATGGCTACACCTTC
>NA|TRBV15|TRBJ2-1|18|TRBD2
CATSTFGTSGRAGNEQFF
TGTGCCACCAGCACCTTTGGGACTAGCGGGAGGGCCGGCAATGAGCAGTTCTTC
>NA|TRBV30|TRBJ1-6|14|NA
CAWSVGVSHSPLHF
TGTGCCTGGAGTGTCGGGGTCAGCCATTCACCCCTCCACTTT
>NA|TRBV6-5|TRBJ1-5|14|NA
CASRGSGSNQPQHF
TGTGCCAGCAGGGGGTCAGGGAGCAATCAGCCCCAGCATTTT
>once|TRBV14|TRBJ2-5|13|TRBD1
CASSQGDRGTQYF
TGTGCCAGCAGCCAAGGCGACAGGGGAACCCAGTACTTC
>NA|TRBV25-1|TRBJ2-1|15|TRBD2
CASSETSGSSSEQFF
TGTGCCAGCAGTGAGACTAGCGGGAGTTCGAGTGAGCAGTTCTTC
>NA|TRBV28|TRBJ2-6|17|TRBD1
CASSSPGQAGGANVLTF
TGTGCCAGCAGTTCCCCGGGACAGGCTGGTGGGGCCAACGTCCTGACTTTC
>NA|TRBV28|TRBJ2-1|16|TRBD2
CASSERSGSSYNEQFF
TGTGCCAGCAGTGAACGTAGCGGGAGCTCCTACAATGAGCAGTTCTTC
>NA|TRBV18|TRBJ1-1|14|NA
CASSPGVRNTEAFF
TGTGCCAGCTCACCCGGGGTACGGAACACTGAAGCTTTCTTT
>NA|TRBV9|TRBJ2-1|14|TRBD2
CASSGSGRWNEQFF
TGTGCCAGCAGCGGGAGCGGGAGGTGGAATGAGCAGTTCTTC
>NA|TRBV5-4|TRBJ2-1|15|TRBD2
CASSLGSGTYNEQFF
TGTGCCAGCAGCTTGGGGAGCGGGACCTACAATGAGCAGTTCTTC
>NA|TRBV5-1|TRBJ1-4|15|TRBD1
CASRSGQANNEKLFF
TGCGCCAGCAGATCGGGACAGGCCAATAATGAAAAACTGTTTTTT
>NA|TRBV2|TRBJ1-1|13|NA
CASSVGGRSEAFF
TGTGCCAGCAGTGTAGGGGGTAGGTCTGAAGCTTTCTTT
>NA|TRBV5-5|TRBJ2-6|15|NA
CASIRIGAGANVLTF
TGTGCCAGCATCCGAATAGGGGCTGGGGCCAACGTCCTGACTTTC